Given below is one TCR beta chain in context. This sample is drawn from a study of OX40 agonist ivuxolimab in advanced cancers. Germline V gene data show CDR1 as MNHNS and CDR2 as SASEGT. The CDR3 runs 15 residues. With V trimmed by 6 bases and J by 7 bases, 12 bases remained unmatched. Some clones are missing from TCRdb's copy, which holds only in-frame ones; the method was immunoSEQ multiplex PCR. The sample holds approximately 66,000 clones, roughly 87% seen once. The starting material was CD4+ or CD8+ T cells sorted from blood, obtained in a trial of the OX40 agonist ivuxolimab. This sequence joins TRBV6-1 and TRBJ1-5; TRBD1 agrees at 7 bases. The source is an adult with an advanced solid tumor such as melanoma, head and neck, liver or kidney cancer. The CDR3 here is CASRGPGGFVQPQHF. DNA of the CDR3: TGTGCCAGCAGGGGGCCAGGGGGGTTCGTGCAGCCCCAGCATTTT.